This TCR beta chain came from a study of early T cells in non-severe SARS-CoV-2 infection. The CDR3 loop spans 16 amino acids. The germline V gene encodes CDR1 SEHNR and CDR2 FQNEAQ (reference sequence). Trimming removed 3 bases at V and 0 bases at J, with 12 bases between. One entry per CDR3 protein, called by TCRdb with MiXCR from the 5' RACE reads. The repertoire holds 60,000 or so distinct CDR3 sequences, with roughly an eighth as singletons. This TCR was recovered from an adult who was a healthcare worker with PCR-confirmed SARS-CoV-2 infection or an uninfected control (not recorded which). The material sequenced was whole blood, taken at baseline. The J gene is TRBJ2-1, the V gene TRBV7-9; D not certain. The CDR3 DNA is TGTGCCAGCAGCTTTTATGTTCCTAGCTCCTACAATGAGCAGTTCTTC. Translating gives CASSFYVPSSYNEQFF.